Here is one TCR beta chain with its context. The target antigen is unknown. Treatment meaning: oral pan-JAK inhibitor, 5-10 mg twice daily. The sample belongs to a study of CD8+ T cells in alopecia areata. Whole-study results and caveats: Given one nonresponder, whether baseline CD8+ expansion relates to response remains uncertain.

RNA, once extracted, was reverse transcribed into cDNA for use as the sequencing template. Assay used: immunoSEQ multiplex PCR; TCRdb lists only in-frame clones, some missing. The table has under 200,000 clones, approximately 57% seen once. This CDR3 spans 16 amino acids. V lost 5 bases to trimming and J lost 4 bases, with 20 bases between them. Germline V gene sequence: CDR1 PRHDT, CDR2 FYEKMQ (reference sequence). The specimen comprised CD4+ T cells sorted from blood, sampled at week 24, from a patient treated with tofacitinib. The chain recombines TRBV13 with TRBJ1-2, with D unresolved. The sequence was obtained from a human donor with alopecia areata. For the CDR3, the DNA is TGTGCCAGCAGCGTGTCTGATCGGCTGGGAGGCTATGGCTACACCTTC. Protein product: CASSVSDRLGGYGYTF.